This T cell receptor (beta chain) was recorded in a study of regulatory T cells in long-lasting Graves disease. Study-level findings and limits: TRBV28, TRBJ1-2 and TRBJ2-5 emerged as the favored segments in persistent disease. Peripheral blood alone, not thyroid tissue, underwent study. TCR diversity was lower in persistent Graves' patients than in newly diagnosed ones.

On this clonotype itself: Its antigen is as yet unknown.

Sequencing libraries for TCR beta were prepared with iRepertoire HTBI primers and Arm-PCR of CDR3 regions. MiXCR, applied by TCRdb to the multiplex PCR reads, yields one record per CDR3 protein. The repertoire has approximately 350,000 distinct CDR3 sequences, 16% of them found once; the top ten carry 20%. Time point given: newly diagnosed GD, antithyroid drugs for less than 3 months. RNA extracted from PBMCs served as the sequencing template. The CDR3 extends over 15 amino acids. J lost 6 bases, V lost 4 bases, and 4 bases had no gene match. Per the germline V gene, CDR1 is LGHDT and CDR2 is YNNKEL (reference sequence). These data were also filed under a second study, of T cells in Graves' hyperthyroidism and ophthalmopathy.

The chain uses TRBV3-1 and TRBJ2-1, with TRBD1 matching 12 bases. The sequencing used peripheral blood mononuclear cells (PBMCs), collected at new diagnosis, from a patient treated with antithyroid drugs. The receptor was derived from a woman aged 18-29 years with Graves disease. CDR3 loop: CASSPGDRGRNEQFF. CDR3 nucleotides: TGTGCCAGCAGCCCGGGGGACAGGGGGCGCAATGAGCAGTTCTTC.